Each of the 9 T cell receptor beta chains below was sequenced from the same sample in a study of Graves' ophthalmopathy and Graves' hyperthyroidism. For repertoire sequencing, the TCR beta CDR3 regions were amplified from RNA transcripts. After a first-round RT-PCR with HTBI primers, a second-round multiplex PCR was run. TCRdb processed the multiplex PCR reads anew with MiXCR; each CDR3 protein has one entry. Of about half a million distinct CDR3 sequences listed, roughly 14% are singletons. The source material was blood. Receptors originate from a woman aged 25 to 39 with Graves' ophthalmopathy.

This clonotype was counted ten times or more. The chain joins TRBV28 to TRBJ2-2; D is ambiguous. This CDR3 is built from 15 residues. V lost 10 bases, J lost 0 bases, and 15 bases lay in between. Germline assignment: CDR1 MDHEN and CDR2 SYDVKM. CDR3 region: CAIEGPEANTGELFF. The CDR3 bases are TGTGCCATTGAAGGGCCGGAAGCGAACACCGGGGAGCTGTTTTTT.

This clonotype was seen at least ten times. The V gene is TRBV13, the J gene TRBJ2-5; 10 bases align to TRBD2. The CDR3 is 16 residues long. V lost 5 bases, J lost 1 base, and 7 bases stayed unmatched. The germline V gene encodes CDR1 PRHDT and CDR2 FYEKMQ (reference sequence). CDR3 loop: CASSLRTSGPQETQYF. DNA of the CDR3: TGTGCCAGCAGCCTTCGGACTAGCGGCCCCCAAGAGACCCAGTACTTC.

This clonotype was observed at least ten times. V gene TRBV5-1 combines with J gene TRBJ1-1; 10 positions agree with TRBD1. V lost 4 bases and J lost 5; bases outside the gene matches: 8. The CDR3 spans 15 residues. Germline lookup yields CDR1 SGHRS and CDR2 YFSETQ. Written as DNA, the CDR3 is TGCGCCAGCAGCATAAGACAGGGGGCCGGGACTGAAGCTTTCTTT. Protein sequence: CASSIRQGAGTEAFF.

This clonotype was seen many times. The rearrangement uses TRBV28 and TRBJ2-2; no clear D. The length of the CDR3 is 15 residues. From germline, CDR1 is MDHEN and CDR2 SYDVKM. Trimming stripped 6 bases from V and 5 bases from J, with 16 bases between. DNA of the CDR3: TGTGCCAGCAGCTATAGACCGTTGGGGACCGGGGAGCTGTTTTTT. Translated, it gives CASSYRPLGTGELFF.

The sample holds many counts of this clonotype. The V and J genes are TRBV12-3 or TRBV12-4 and TRBJ1-2, with D unclear. Deletions cut 6 bases from V and 3 bases from J, with 11 bases between. The CDR3 loop spans 13 amino acids. CDR3 nucleotides: TGTGCCAGCAGCGACCGGACCTACTATGGCTACACCTTC. Its protein product is CASSDRTYYGYTF.

This clonotype was recorded many times. The CDR3, as DNA: TGTGCCAGCAGACCACAGGGTTATAATTCACCCCTCCACTTT. It specifies CASRPQGYNSPLHF. The rearrangement joins TRBV27 to TRBJ1-6; possibly TRBD1 for D (6 bases). V lost 6 bases, J lost 4 bases, and 10 bases lay in between. The CDR3 sequence is 14 residues long. Germline V lookup: CDR1 MNHEY, CDR2 SMNVEV (reference sequence).

This clonotype has a count of ten or more. This chain uses TRBV12-5 with TRBJ1-5; 8 bases are shared with TRBD1. The junction had 13 bases not matched to a gene; V was cut back by 7 bases and J by 2 bases. CDR1 is LGHNT, CDR2 FRNRAP, per germline. This CDR3 is built from 17 residues. CDR3 sequence (DNA): TGTGCTAGTGCCCTCGGACAGGGAAGCGGGGGCAATCAGCCCCAGCATTTT. This sequence encodes CASALGQGSGGNQPQHF.

This clonotype was detected ten times or more. The chain joins TRBV24-1 to TRBJ2-7; D could derive from TRBD1 or TRBD2 (5 bases each). Germline-derived CDR1 and CDR2 are KGHDR and SFDVKD. The V gene lost 3 bases and the J gene lost 3 bases, with 11 bases spanning the gap. The CDR3 is 14 amino acids. CDR3 region: CATSDPRDRYEQYF. The CDR3 nucleotides are TGTGCCACCAGTGATCCACGGGACCGCTACGAGCAGTACTTC.

At least ten counts were recorded for this clonotype. The rearrangement uses TRBV5-1 and TRBJ2-5; 11 bases fit TRBD2. Trimming removed 4 bases from V and 5 bases from J; junction bases left unmatched: 4. Per germline, CDR1 SGHRS and CDR2 YFSETQ. This CDR3 is built from 14 residues. The CDR3 DNA is TGCGCCAGCAGCGCCGGGACTAGCGGTGAGACCCAGTACTTC. Translated: CASSAGTSGETQYF.